Below are 12 T cell receptor beta chains sequenced from a single sample in a study of shared clonotypes between healthy human individuals. Sequencing used immunoSEQ multiplex PCR; TCRdb keeps in-frame clones, though not all of them. The sample gives around 1.9 million clones, over 85% of which show up once; 1.5% to 2% is in the top ten. The naive CD8 subset, CD45RO-negative cells positively selected for CCR7, excluded terminally differentiated effector memory CD45RA+ cells. The sample consisted of naive CD8+ T cells from PBMCs. The receptors originated from a man younger than 35 in good health. Some clones in this sample may be carry-over from other donors' samples.

This chain joins TRBV13 and TRBJ2-1, with a tentative D call TRBD2 (5 bases). The CDR3 extends over 16 amino acids. V was pared by 4 bases and J by 3 bases, with 16 bases between. Germline values: CDR1 PRHDT, CDR2 FYEKMQ (reference sequence). The CDR3 DNA reads TGTGCCAGCAGCTCAAGAGACAAGGGAGACTACAATGAGCAGTTCTTC. The encoded protein is CASSSRDKGDYNEQFF. Full variable domain (remainder filled in from reference TRBV13 and TRBJ2-1): AAGVIQSPRHLIKEKRETATLKCYPIPRHDTVYWYQQGPGQDPQFLISFYEKMQSDKGSIPDRFSAQQFSDYHSELNMSSLELGDSALYFCASSSRDKGDYNEQFFGPGTRLTVL.

This clone has just one count. This sequence joins TRBV5-4 and TRBJ1-2; D is uncertain. The ends were cut back, 5 bases at V and 6 bases at J, with 23 bases in the middle. There are 16 residues in the CDR3. The germline CDR1 and CDR2 sequences are SGHNT and YYREEE (reference sequence). The CDR3 reads CASRGGLGPPGDGYTF. CDR3 in DNA: TGTGCCAGCAGGGGTGGACTAGGACCGCCCGGAGATGGCTACACCTTC.

CDR3 nucleotides: TGTGCCAGCAGCCCCCCTCCACCTCGGGCGGCAACTAATGAAAAACTGTTTTTT. Amino acid sequence: CASSPPPPRAATNEKLFF. This chain uses TRBV21-1 with TRBJ1-4. TRBV21-1 is classified as a pseudogene. The CDR3 has 18 residues.

This rearrangement joins TRBV5-1 to TRBJ1-6, with D maybe TRBD1 (5 bases). V lost 0 bases and J 6 bases, leaving 13 bases between the germline ends. Germline CDR1 and CDR2: SGHRS and YFSETQ. The CDR3 totals 16 residues. DNA of the CDR3: TGCGCCAGCAGCTTGGGTCCCCAGGGAGGTAATTCACCCCTCCACTTT. As protein: CASSLGPQGGNSPLHF.

In nucleotides, the CDR3 is TGTGCCAGCAGCCTAGGGGGAGAGGGTCAGCCCCAGCATTTT. Translation: CASSLGGEGQPQHF. The gene calls are TRBV9 and TRBJ1-5; D is possibly TRBD1 (6 bases). Per the germline V gene, CDR1 is SGDLS and CDR2 is YYNGEE. V lost 4 bases and J lost 6, with 14 bases in between. The CDR3 totals 14 residues.

This clone was seen once. V usage is TRBV7-2 and J usage is TRBJ2-1, with 9 bases lining up with TRBD1. The CDR3 covers 15 residues. With 5 bases clipped from V and 4 bases from J, the junction kept 6 bases outside the gene matches. Germline V gives CDR1 SGHTA, CDR2 FQGNSA. This CDR3 is CASSLRTGVYNEQFF. The DNA of the CDR3 is TGTGCCAGCAGCCTCCGGACAGGGGTTTACAATGAGCAGTTCTTC.

This clone showed up just once. The chain has TRBV5-6 and TRBJ1-2; TRBD1 is a possible D gene (5 bases). This CDR3 contains 17 residues. Trimming cost V 0 bases and J 7 bases, with 22 bases left between them. Looked up from germline, CDR1 is SGHDT and CDR2 is YYEEEE. The CDR3 DNA follows: TGTGCCAGCAGCTTGGCCGGCCAGGGCAGCAACTATGTTGGCTACACCTTC. Amino acid sequence: CASSLAGQGSNYVGYTF.

This chain joins TRBV7-9 and TRBJ1-5; D is unclear. CDR3 length equals 15 residues. Germline V gene lookup returns CDR1 SEHNR and CDR2 FQNEAQ (reference sequence). V dropped 5 bases and J dropped 0 bases, with 11 bases sitting between them. CDR3 sequence reads: CASSTPVNSNQPQHF. CDR3 coding DNA: TGTGCCAGCAGCACCCCAGTGAATAGCAATCAGCCCCAGCATTTT.

This rearrangement joins TRBV27 to TRBJ2-7; the D gene could be TRBD1 or TRBD2 (5 bases each). The germline gives CDR1 MNHEY, CDR2 SMNVEV (reference sequence). Deletions cut 10 bases from V and 4 bases from J, with 20 bases between. This CDR3 spans 14 amino acids. In DNA, the CDR3 is TGTGCCACAGGGCCGGGACCGTCACCTTACGAGCAGTACTTC. Its protein product is CATGPGPSPYEQYF.

V gene TRBV7-8 combines with J gene TRBJ1-2; possibly TRBD1 for D (6 bases). This CDR3 is 15 amino acids long. Germline assignment: CDR1 SGHVS and CDR2 FQNEAQ. Trimming took 6 bases from V and 1 from J, leaving 15 bases between them. The CDR3 loop is CASSSRTVNNYGYTF. In nucleotides, the CDR3 is TGTGCCAGCAGTTCGAGGACAGTAAATAACTATGGCTACACCTTC.

The rearrangement uses TRBV14 and TRBJ1-1, with a possible D match to TRBD1 (5 bases). The CDR3 consists of 16 residues. Germline CDR1 SGHDN, CDR2 FVKESK. V was shortened by 3 bases and J by 0 bases, with 14 bases between the two germline ends. This CDR3 is CASSHRERGLNTEAFF. CDR3 DNA: TGTGCCAGCAGCCACCGAGAAAGGGGATTGAACACTGAAGCTTTCTTT.

V and J are TRBV19 and TRBJ1-1; D unresolved. CDR1 and CDR2 (germline): LNHDA, SQIVND (reference sequence). The CDR3 extends over 14 amino acids. V lost 3 bases and J lost 7, with 15 bases in between. The CDR3 reads CASSIPWANGEAFF. CDR3 nucleotides: TGTGCCAGTAGTATCCCCTGGGCGAACGGTGAAGCTTTCTTT.